This TCR beta chain was recorded in a study of T-cell reconstitution after alpha-beta-depleted transplantation in children. This clonotype occurred a few times. The antigen is not known. The V gene end was trimmed by 3 bases and the J gene end by 1 base; junction bases not matched to a gene: 1. The CDR3 runs 13 residues. Germline V gene data show CDR1 as DFQATT and CDR2 as SNEGSKA (reference sequence). Unique molecular identifiers were incorporated into the prepared TCRbeta library. One entry per CDR3 protein results from TCRdb running MiXCR on the PCR reads. The sample shows 250,000 to 400,000 distinct CDR3 sequences, approximately 23% of them seen only once. Study results and limitations: The main origin of T-cell counts and diversity one year after transplant was newly produced T cells. It was surviving recipient T cells and thymic progenitors that gave some patients high TCRbeta diversity at day 60. The study reportedly traced alpha-beta T cells about two months after transplant to several hundred expanded graft clones.

The chain uses TRBV20-1 and TRBJ2-3, with TRBD1 matching 7 bases. The clonotype comes from a male patient between 10 and 17 years old who had a stem cell transplant for acute lymphoblastic leukemia, so the T cells may come from the graft donor. Material: PBMCs, mostly from graft donor cells, obtained 180 days after TCRalphabeta/CD19-depleted stem cell transplant. This chain's CDR3 is CSARQGGTDTQYF. The DNA for the CDR3 is TGCAGTGCTAGGCAGGGGGGCACAGATACGCAGTATTTT.